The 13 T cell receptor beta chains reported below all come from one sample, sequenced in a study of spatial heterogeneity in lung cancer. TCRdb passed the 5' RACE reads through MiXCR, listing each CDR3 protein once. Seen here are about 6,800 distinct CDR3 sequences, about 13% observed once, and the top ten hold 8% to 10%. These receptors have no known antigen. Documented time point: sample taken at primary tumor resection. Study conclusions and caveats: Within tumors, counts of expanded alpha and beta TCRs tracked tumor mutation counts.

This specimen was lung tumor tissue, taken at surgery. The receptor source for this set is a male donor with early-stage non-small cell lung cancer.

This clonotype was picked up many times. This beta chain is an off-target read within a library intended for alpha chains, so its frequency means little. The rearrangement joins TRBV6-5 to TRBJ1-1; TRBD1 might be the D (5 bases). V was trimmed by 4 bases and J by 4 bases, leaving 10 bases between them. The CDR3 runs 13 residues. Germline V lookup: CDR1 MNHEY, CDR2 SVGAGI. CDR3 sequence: CASSFQGGTEAFF. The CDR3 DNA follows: TGTGCCAGCAGTTTTCAGGGTGGCACTGAAGCTTTCTTT.

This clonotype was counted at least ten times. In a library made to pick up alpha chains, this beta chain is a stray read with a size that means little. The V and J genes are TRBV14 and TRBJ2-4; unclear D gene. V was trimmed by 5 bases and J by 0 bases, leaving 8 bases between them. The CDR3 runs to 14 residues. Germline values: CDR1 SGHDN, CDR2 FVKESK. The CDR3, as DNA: TGTGCCAGCAGCTTCGGAGTAGCCAAAAACATTCAGTACTTC. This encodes CASSFGVAKNIQYF.

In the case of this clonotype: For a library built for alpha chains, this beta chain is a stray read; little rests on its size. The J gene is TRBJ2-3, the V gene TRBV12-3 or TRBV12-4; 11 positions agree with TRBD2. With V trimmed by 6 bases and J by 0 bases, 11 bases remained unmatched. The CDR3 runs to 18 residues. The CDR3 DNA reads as TGTGCCAGCAGCCGGACTAGCGGGTGGATTTCTAGCACAGATACGCAGTATTTT. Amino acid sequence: CASSRTSGWISSTDTQYF.

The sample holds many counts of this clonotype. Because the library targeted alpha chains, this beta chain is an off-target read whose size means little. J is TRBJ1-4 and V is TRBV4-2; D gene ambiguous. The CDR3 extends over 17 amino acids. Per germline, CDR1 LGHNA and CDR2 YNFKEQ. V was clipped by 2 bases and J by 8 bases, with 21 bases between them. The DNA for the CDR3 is TGTGCCAGCAGCCAATCGGGAGGAACCCAGCGAGGGGAAAAACTGTTTTTT. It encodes CASSQSGGTQRGEKLFF.

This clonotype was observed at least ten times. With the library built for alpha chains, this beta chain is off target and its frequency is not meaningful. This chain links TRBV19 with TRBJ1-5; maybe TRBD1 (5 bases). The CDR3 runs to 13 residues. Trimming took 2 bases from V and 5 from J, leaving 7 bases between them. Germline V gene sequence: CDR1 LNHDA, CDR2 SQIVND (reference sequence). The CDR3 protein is CASSIQGDQPQHF. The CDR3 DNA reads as TGTGCCAGTAGTATACAGGGTGATCAGCCCCAGCATTTT.

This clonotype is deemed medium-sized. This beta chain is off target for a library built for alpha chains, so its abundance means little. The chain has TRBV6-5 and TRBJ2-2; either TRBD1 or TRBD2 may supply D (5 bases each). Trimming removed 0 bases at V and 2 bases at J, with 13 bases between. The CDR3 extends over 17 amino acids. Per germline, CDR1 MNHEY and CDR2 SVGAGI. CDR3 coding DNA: TGTGCCAGCAGTTACTCCCGGGACGCATTAAACACCGGGGAGCTGTTTTTT. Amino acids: CASSYSRDALNTGELFF.

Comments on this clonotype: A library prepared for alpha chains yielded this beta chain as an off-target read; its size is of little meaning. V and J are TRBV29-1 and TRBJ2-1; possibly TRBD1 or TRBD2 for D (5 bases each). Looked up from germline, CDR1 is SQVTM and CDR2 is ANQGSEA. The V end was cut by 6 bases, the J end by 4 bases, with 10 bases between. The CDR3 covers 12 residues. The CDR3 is CSVGTDYNEQFF. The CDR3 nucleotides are TGCAGCGTCGGGACGGATTACAATGAGCAGTTCTTC.

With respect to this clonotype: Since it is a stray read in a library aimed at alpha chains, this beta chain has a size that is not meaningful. The CDR3 DNA follows: TGTGCCACCAGTGATCCACGTAGTCCTAGCACAGATACGCAGTATTTT. It yields the protein CATSDPRSPSTDTQYF. The chain recombines TRBV24-1 with TRBJ2-3; D not certain. Germline V gene data show CDR1 as KGHDR and CDR2 as SFDVKD. Trimming removed 3 bases from V and 0 bases from J, with 12 bases in between. CDR3 length equals 16 residues.

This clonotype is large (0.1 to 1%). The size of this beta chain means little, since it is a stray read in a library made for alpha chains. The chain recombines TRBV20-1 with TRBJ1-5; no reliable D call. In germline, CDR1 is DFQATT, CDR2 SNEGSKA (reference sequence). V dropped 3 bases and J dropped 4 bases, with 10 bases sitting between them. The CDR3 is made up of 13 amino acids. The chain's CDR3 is CSASQGSNQPQHF. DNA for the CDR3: TGCAGTGCTAGTCAAGGGTCAAATCAGCCCCAGCATTTT.

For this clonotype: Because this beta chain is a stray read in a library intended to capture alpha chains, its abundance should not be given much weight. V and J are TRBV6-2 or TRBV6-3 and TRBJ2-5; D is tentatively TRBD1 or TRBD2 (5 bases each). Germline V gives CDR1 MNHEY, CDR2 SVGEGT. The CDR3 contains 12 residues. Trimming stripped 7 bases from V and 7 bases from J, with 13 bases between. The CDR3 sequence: CASTLTRGTQYF. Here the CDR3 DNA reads TGTGCCAGCACCCTGACGAGGGGGACCCAGTACTTC.

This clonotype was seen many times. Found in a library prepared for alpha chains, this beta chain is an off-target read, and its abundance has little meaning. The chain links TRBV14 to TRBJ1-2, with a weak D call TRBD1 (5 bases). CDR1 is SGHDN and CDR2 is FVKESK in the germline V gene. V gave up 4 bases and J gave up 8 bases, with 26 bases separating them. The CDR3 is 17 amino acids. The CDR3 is CASSRWADGTAPRGYTF. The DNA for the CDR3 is TGTGCCAGCAGCCGATGGGCCGATGGGACGGCGCCGAGAGGCTACACCTTC.

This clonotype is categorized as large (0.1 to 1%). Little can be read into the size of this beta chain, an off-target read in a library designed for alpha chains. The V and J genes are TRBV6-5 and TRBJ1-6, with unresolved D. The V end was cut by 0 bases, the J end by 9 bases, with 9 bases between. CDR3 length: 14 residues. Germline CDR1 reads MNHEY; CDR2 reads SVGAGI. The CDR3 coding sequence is TGTGCCAGCAGTTACTCGACTGCCGTTTCACCCCTCCACTTT. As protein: CASSYSTAVSPLHF.

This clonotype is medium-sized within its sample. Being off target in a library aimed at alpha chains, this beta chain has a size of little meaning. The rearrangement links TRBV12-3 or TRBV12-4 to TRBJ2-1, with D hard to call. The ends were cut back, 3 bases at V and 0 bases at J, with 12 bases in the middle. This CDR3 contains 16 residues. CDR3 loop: CASSFVRLNSYNEQFF. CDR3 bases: TGTGCCAGCAGTTTTGTTCGGCTGAACTCCTACAATGAGCAGTTCTTC.